Below, 18 T cell receptor beta chains from the same sample are listed, as sequenced in a study of T cell responses to AZD1222 COVID-19 vaccine. Using immunoSEQ multiplex PCR, the repertoire was profiled, and TCRdb retains in-frame clones only, with some absent. The sample lists over 150,000 clones, 75% to 95% occurring once. Material: peripheral blood, obtained on day 0 of AZD1222 vaccination. The receptors here all came from an adult in good health.

DNA for the CDR3: TGTGCCAGCAGCCAAGATCCCGGCCTAAGGCGGTATTTT. Its protein is CASSQDPGLRRYF. V is TRBV3-1 (or the pseudogene TRBV3-2) and J is TRBJ2-3, with D uncertain. The germline gives CDR1 LGHDT, CDR2 YNNKEL (reference sequence). The CDR3 length is 13 residues. With 0 bases removed from V and 14 bases from J, the gap between germline ends came to 15 bases.

The chain joins TRBV11-2 to TRBJ2-5, with 10 positions matching TRBD1. CDR3 length: 17 residues. Trimming at V came to 5 bases and at J to 5 bases, leaving 14 bases not matched to a gene. Germline V gene data show CDR1 as SGHAT and CDR2 as FQNNGV. CDR3 sequence: CASSPNRDRGPRETQYF. The CDR3 DNA reads TGTGCCAGCAGCCCCAACCGGGACAGGGGCCCTAGGGAGACCCAGTACTTC.

This chain joins TRBV5-1 and TRBJ2-5; 10 bases are a match to TRBD2. Germline loops: CDR1 SGHRS, CDR2 YFSETQ. Trimming cost V 3 bases and J 9 bases; bases outside gene matches: 8. The length of the CDR3 is 14 residues. CDR3 coding DNA: TGCGCCAGCAGCTCCACTAGCGGGGTTACGGCCCAGTACTTC. Translation: CASSSTSGVTAQYF.

This chain links TRBV29-1 with TRBJ1-2; D is ambiguous. Germline loops: CDR1 SQVTM, CDR2 ANQGSEA. The CDR3 is 15 residues long. With 6 bases removed from V and 1 base from J, the gap between germline ends came to 18 bases. This CDR3 reads CSVESVSALNYGYTF. Written as DNA, the CDR3 is TGCAGCGTCGAATCAGTATCAGCCCTTAACTATGGCTACACCTTC.

The count of this clone is one. This chain links TRBV18 with TRBJ2-2, with D unclear. V gave up 2 bases and J gave up 2 bases, with 9 bases separating them. This CDR3 region has 15 residues. CDR1 and CDR2 (germline): KGHSH, LQKENI. The CDR3 DNA is TGTGCCAGCTCACCAAGTCGGTCCAACACCGGGGAGCTGTTTTTT. Residues: CASSPSRSNTGELFF.

This clone was recorded only once. The rearrangement joins TRBV7-2 to TRBJ2-1; D is undetermined. This CDR3 has 14 amino acids. Trimming left V 4 bases short and J 10 bases short, with 17 bases between. Per the germline V gene, CDR1 is SGHTA and CDR2 is FQGNSA. In DNA, the CDR3 is TGTGCCAGCAGCTCCGATCGGACGGTCGGGGAGCAGTTCTTC. Encoded protein: CASSSDRTVGEQFF.

This chain joins TRBV19 and TRBJ1-6; D gene unclear. This CDR3 comprises 15 residues. Per germline, CDR1 LNHDA and CDR2 SQIVND (reference sequence). V was cut by 6 bases and J by 6 bases, with 15 bases left in between. DNA of the CDR3: TGTGCCAGTAGCGAGGCGGGCTGGGGTAATTCACCCCTCCACTTT. The encoded protein is CASSEAGWGNSPLHF. Combining the CDR3 with reference TRBV19 and TRBJ1-6 gives the whole variable domain DGGITQSPKYLFRKEGQNVTLSCEQNLNHDAMYWYRQDPGQGLRLIYYSQIVNDFQKGDIAEGYSVSREKKESFPLTVTSAQKNPTAFYLCASSEAGWGNSPLHFGNGTRLTVT.

This clone has more than one count but fewer than ten. V usage is TRBV30 and J usage is TRBJ2-7, with D unclear. CDR3 length: 10 amino acids. The V end was cut by 2 bases, the J end by 5 bases, with 4 bases between. Germline assignment: CDR1 GTSNPN and CDR2 SVGIG (reference sequence). CDR3 residues: CAWSKDEQYF. DNA of the CDR3: TGTGCCTGGAGTAAAGACGAGCAGTACTTC.

The rearrangement links TRBV5-4 to TRBJ1-1; TRBD1 is a possible D gene (5 bases). This CDR3 is 14 amino acids long. The V end was cut by 4 bases, the J end by 1 base, with 11 bases between. Per germline, CDR1 SGHNT and CDR2 YYREEE (reference sequence). The CDR3 here is CASSNLGQNTEAFF. In DNA form, the CDR3 reads TGTGCCAGCAGCAACCTAGGACAGAACACTGAAGCTTTCTTT.

The CDR3 sequence: CASSPSRSGSSYEQYF. CDR3 nucleotide sequence: TGTGCCAGCAGCCCGTCCCGGAGCGGGAGCTCCTACGAGCAGTACTTC. This chain uses TRBV7-6 with TRBJ2-7, with TRBD2 matching 8 bases. This CDR3 has 16 residues. Germline CDR1 reads SGHVS; CDR2 reads FNYEAQ. Trimming at V came to 5 bases and at J to 0 bases, leaving 9 bases not matched to a gene.

The chain is built from TRBV19 and TRBJ1-5, with no clear D. Germline V gene sequence: CDR1 LNHDA, CDR2 SQIVND (reference sequence). The CDR3 sequence is 12 residues long. V shed 7 bases and J shed 10 bases, with 14 bases lying between them. The CDR3 nucleotides read TGTGCCAGTACTTCATTCCCCCTACCCCAGCATTTT. Translation gives CASTSFPLPQHF.

The chain employs TRBV19 and TRBJ2-3; either TRBD1 or TRBD2 may supply D (6 bases each). The CDR3 length is 16 residues. The germline V and J ends were trimmed by 5 bases and 1 base, with 16 bases remaining between them. The germline CDR1 and CDR2 sequences are LNHDA and SQIVND (reference sequence). DNA of the CDR3: TGTGCCAGTAGTTCTGATAGGGGGGCGGGCACAGATACGCAGTATTTT. Encoded protein: CASSSDRGAGTDTQYF.

The V and J genes are TRBV9 and TRBJ2-7, with D unclear. The CDR3 has 15 amino acids. Trimming removed 1 base from V and 5 bases from J, with 16 bases in between. Germline V gene sequence: CDR1 SGDLS, CDR2 YYNGEE. Here the CDR3 DNA reads TGTGCCAGCAGCGTAACAAACAGAGCTAGGGACGAGCAGTACTTC. Translating gives CASSVTNRARDEQYF.

The sample holds one count of this clone. The chain is built from TRBV9 and TRBJ2-7; D perhaps matches TRBD1 (6 bases). Trimming removed 5 bases at V and 4 bases at J, with 19 bases between. Germline V gives CDR1 SGDLS, CDR2 YYNGEE. The CDR3 loop spans 15 amino acids. The CDR3 reads CASSEGSGAGYEQYF. For the CDR3, the DNA is TGTGCCAGCAGTGAGGGGTCAGGGGCAGGGTACGAGCAGTACTTC.

The chain employs TRBV3-1 (or the pseudogene TRBV3-2) and TRBJ1-2; the D is unclear. The CDR3 covers 15 residues. Trimming removed 2 bases from V and 0 bases from J, with 10 bases in between. Per the germline V gene, CDR1 is LGHDT and CDR2 is YNNKEL (reference sequence). The CDR3 sequence is CASSQQRKTNYGYTF. CDR3 coding DNA: TGTGCCAGCAGCCAACAGCGGAAAACTAACTATGGCTACACCTTC.

V gene TRBV6-5 combines with J gene TRBJ2-7, with 8 nucleotides matching TRBD1. Trimming at V came to 6 bases and at J to 2 bases, leaving 6 bases not matched to a gene. CDR3 length equals 14 residues. From germline, CDR1 is MNHEY and CDR2 SVGAGI. CDR3 loop: CASREGTGPYEQYF. The CDR3 DNA sequence: TGTGCCAGCAGGGAGGGGACAGGACCCTACGAGCAGTACTTC.

V is TRBV3-1 (or the pseudogene TRBV3-2) and J is TRBJ2-1; no definite D call. The CDR3 length is 13 residues. CDR1 and CDR2 (germline): LGHDT, YNNKEL (reference sequence). The V end was cut by 0 bases, the J end by 8 bases, with 8 bases between. The DNA for the CDR3 is TGTGCCAGCAGCCAAGAACCGGGTGATGAGCAGTTCTTC. Translated, it gives CASSQEPGDEQFF.

This sequence joins TRBV7-2 and TRBJ2-5, with TRBD2 identical over 12 bases. The CDR3 consists of 16 residues. V was pared by 3 bases and J by 5 bases, with 7 bases of the junction left unmatched. Germline-derived CDR1 and CDR2 are SGHTA and FQGNSA. CDR3 nucleotide sequence: TGTGCCAGCAGCTTGACTAGCGGGGGAGCGTGGGAGACCCAGTACTTC. Translated, it gives CASSLTSGGAWETQYF.